The clone carrying this T cell receptor beta chain turned up a few times. Its specificity is unknown. The record originates from a study of cytomegalovirus exposure and HLA in healthy donors. Germline CDR1 reads SGHNT; CDR2 reads YYREEE (reference sequence). The CDR3 extends over 16 amino acids. Trimming pared 0 bases from V and 1 base from J, leaving 13 bases between. Study observations and caveats: Clonal expansion, a later analysis showed, was greater in HLA-associated TCR beta chains than in equally common others. 150 or so TCR beta chains were listed as cytomegalovirus-associated. HLA alleles were associated with roughly 17,000 TCR beta sequences in a later analysis at 0.05 false discovery rate. In a later analysis, a missense DCLRE1C variant was linked to TCR beta V- and J-gene trimming.

The study ran its PCR with 60 Vbeta and 13 Jbeta primers. Generated by immunoSEQ multiplex PCR, the TCRdb table keeps only in-frame clones and is missing some. The data hold about 130,000 clones, with roughly 82% observed a single time. The sample comprised PBMCs. The sequence was obtained from a man aged 30 to 45 in good health and CMV-seronegative. The chain joins TRBV5-4 to TRBJ1-1; TRBD1 is a possible D gene (5 bases). DNA of the CDR3: TGTGCCAGCAGCTTGGGTGGGACGGGGGAGAACACTGAAGCTTTCTTT. This translates into CASSLGGTGENTEAFF.